This is a list of T cell receptor beta chains from one sample in a study of blood T cells in healthy people across ages. TCRdb processed the 5' RACE reads anew with MiXCR; each CDR3 protein has one entry. The sample records 1.5 million to 2 million distinct CDR3 sequences, about 30% being singletons. Sequencing used blood. These receptors originate from a woman in her thirties in good health. Each CDR3 is given with its conserved first and last residue. The D gene is left open where the match is weak. Size values are once, few and many counts, or a class for expanded clones, and some rows have none.

-	TRBV6-5	TRBJ2-7	many	CASRPRDPFREQYF	TGTGCCAGCAGACCCCGGGACCCATTCCGCGAGCAGTACTTC
-	TRBV24-1	TRBJ2-4	many	CATESRTPAKNIQYF	TGTGCCACCGAATCCCGAACACCTGCCAAAAACATTCAGTACTTC
-	TRBV24-1	TRBJ2-3	few	CATSDFKGWASTDTQYF	TGTGCCACCAGTGATTTTAAGGGTTGGGCTAGCACAGATACGCAGTATTTT
TRBD2	TRBV6-2/TRBV6-3	TRBJ2-3	many	CASSQREVAANTQYF	TGTGCCAGCAGTCAGCGGGAGGTCGCCGCGAATACGCAGTATTTT
-	TRBV3-1	TRBJ1-2	few	CASSRGDRGYTF	TGTGCCAGCAGCCGAGGGGATAGGGGCTACACCTTC
-	TRBV10-3	TRBJ2-3	-	CALAGSSDTQYF	TGTGCCCTCGCAGGGAGCTCAGATACGCAGTATTTT
-	TRBV18	TRBJ2-3	-	CASSPLKSLGRSDTQYF	TGTGCCAGCTCACCATTGAAGAGTCTAGGGAGGTCGGATACGCAGTATTTT
-	TRBV27	TRBJ1-6	few	CASSFGEGNSPLHF	TGTGCCAGCAGTTTCGGCGAGGGCAATTCACCCCTCCACTTT
-	TRBV7-9	TRBJ1-2	few	CASSLREDYGYTF	TGTGCCAGCAGTCTTAGGGAGGACTATGGCTACACCTTC
TRBD1	TRBV12-3/TRBV12-4	TRBJ1-6	few	CASSFGQAGSPLHF	TGTGCCAGCAGTTTCGGACAGGCAGGCTCACCCCTCCACTTT
-	TRBV6-1	TRBJ2-3	-	CASSPGRRSTDTQYF	TGTGCCAGCAGCCCAGGGAGAAGATCCACAGATACGCAGTATTTT
-	TRBV11-2	TRBJ2-7	few	CVSSLERGQYEQYF	TGTGTCAGCAGCTTAGAGCGGGGACAATACGAGCAGTACTTC
-	TRBV12-3/TRBV12-4	TRBJ2-2	-	CANSFSPTSEAGELFF	TGTGCCAACAGTTTTTCCCCGACTAGTGAGGCCGGGGAGCTGTTTTTT
-	TRBV5-1	TRBJ2-7	many	CASSLGLGGLSYEQYF	TGCGCCAGCAGCTTGGGTCTGGGGGGCCTCTCCTACGAGCAGTACTTC
TRBD1	TRBV20-1	TRBJ2-4	few	CSASPEGTGRYNEQYF	TGCAGTGCTAGTCCCGAGGGGACAGGGCGCTACAATGAGCAGTACTTC
-	TRBV5-1	TRBJ2-3	few	CASSFPGVSTDTQYF	TGCGCCAGCAGCTTCCCGGGGGTTAGTACAGATACGCAGTATTTT
TRBD1	TRBV5-1	TRBJ1-2	-	CASSLRTGANYGYTF	TGCGCCAGCAGCCTAAGGACAGGGGCTAACTATGGCTACACCTTC
-	TRBV11-2	TRBJ1-4	few	CASSLGRRDTLEKLFF	TGTGCCAGCAGCTTAGGAAGAAGGGACACCTTGGAAAAACTGTTTTTT